This TCR beta chain was recorded in a study of OX40 agonist ivuxolimab in advanced cancers. Study-level background: Patients with hepatocellular carcinoma, melanoma, renal cell or head and neck cancer made up the dose-escalation patients. Checkpoint inhibitors had been given previously to around 38% of patients. Study-wide findings and caveats: The average count of expanded clones was higher among CD8+ T cells than among CD4+.

For this clone: Antigen specificity is unknown.

This CDR3 contains 16 residues. Sequenced by immunoSEQ multiplex PCR; TCRdb stores in-frame clones only, minus some. Here the sample spans roughly 53,000 clones, over 80% being singletons. V and J are TRBV21-1 and TRBJ2-3; TRBD2 is the table's D call and was not checked against the DNA. TRBV21-1 is a known pseudogene. This sample comprised CD4+ or CD8+ T cells sorted from blood, obtained in a trial of the OX40 agonist ivuxolimab. This receptor was obtained from an adult with an advanced solid tumor such as melanoma, head and neck, liver or kidney cancer. For the CDR3, the DNA is TGTGCCAGCAGCATTCTAGCGGGGGGGCTATCAGATACGCAGTATTTT. Translated: CASSILAGGLSDTQYF.